Presented here are 29 T cell receptor beta chains from one specimen sequenced in a study of T cells in Graves' hyperthyroidism and ophthalmopathy. Amplification yielded TCR beta CDR3 regions, with RNA transcripts as the source. TCR CDR3 underwent first-round RT-PCR with the HTBI primer set. TCRdb re-called the multiplex PCR reads with MiXCR, one entry per CDR3 protein. This table holds approximately 640,000 distinct CDR3 sequences, roughly 17% found once. The sequenced sample was blood. The source of these receptors is a man aged 50-60 years with Graves' hyperthyroidism.

There are a few counts of this clonotype. A junction end diverges from the germline sequence, so it may reflect a read error. The chain employs TRBV6-2 or TRBV6-3 and TRBJ2-2; 8 bases match TRBD1. The CDR3 sequence is 18 residues long. CDR1 is MNHEY, CDR2 SVGEGT, per germline. CDR3 region: CVSSYMKPGGLGTGELFF. CDR3 coding DNA: TGTGTCAGCAGTTACATGAAACCAGGGGGCCTTGGCACCGGGGAGCTGTTTTTT.

This clonotype was seen more than once but under ten times. In DNA, the CDR3 is TGTGCCAGCAGTTACAGGACAGATGAAAAACTGTTTTTT. Translating it yields CASSYRTDEKLFF. This rearrangement joins TRBV6-5 to TRBJ1-4; weak D call: TRBD1 (6 bases). CDR3 length: 13 amino acids. The germline V gene has CDR1 MNHEY and CDR2 SVGAGI. V lost 2 bases and J lost 6, with 7 bases in between.

This clonotype was observed many times. This chain links TRBV27 with TRBJ2-1, with D uncertain. V shed 3 bases and J shed 0 bases, with 6 bases lying between them. Germline CDR1 reads MNHEY; CDR2 reads SMNVEV (reference sequence). The CDR3 has 14 amino acids. The CDR3 loop reads CASSFFSSYNEQFF. The CDR3 nucleotides read TGTGCCAGCAGTTTTTTCAGCTCCTACAATGAGCAGTTCTTC.

This clonotype has ten or more counts. The chain couples TRBV14 to TRBJ2-7; D not certain. Per germline, CDR1 SGHDN and CDR2 FVKESK. V was shortened by 1 base and J by 7 bases, with 5 bases between the two germline ends. The CDR3 runs 11 residues. The CDR3 DNA reads TGTGCCAGCAGCCAAGGATGGGAGCAGTACTTC. It codes for CASSQGWEQYF. The complete variable domain, with remaining parts taken from reference TRBV14 and TRBJ2-7, reads EAGVTQFPSHSVIEKGQTVTLRCDPISGHDNLYWYRRVMGKEIKFLLHFVKESKQDESGMPNNRFLAERTGGTYSTLKVQPAELEDSGVYFCASSQGWEQYFGPGTRLTVT.

This clonotype was found many times. The chain carries TRBV27 and TRBJ1-5; 9 nucleotides line up with TRBD1. The ends lost 4 bases at V and 6 bases at J; junction bases unmatched: 4. CDR1 MNHEY and CDR2 SMNVEV come from the germline V gene (reference sequence). The CDR3 loop spans 14 amino acids. The CDR3 coding sequence is TGTGCCAGCAGTTCGGGACAGGGACGTCAGCCCCAGCATTTT. Protein: CASSSGQGRQPQHF.

This clonotype was found many times. The V gene is TRBV11-2, the J gene TRBJ1-2; D gene unclear. Trimming pared 5 bases from V and 3 bases from J, leaving 19 bases between. Looked up from germline, CDR1 is SGHAT and CDR2 is FQNNGV. This CDR3 is built from 16 residues. The CDR3 bases are TGTGCCAGCAGCCCATGGGCAGTCAAGGGCGACTATGGCTACACCTTC. Translating gives CASSPWAVKGDYGYTF. Drawing the rest from reference TRBV11-2 and TRBJ1-2, the complete variable domain is EAGVAQSPRYKIIEKRQSVAFWCNPISGHATLYWYQQILGQGPKLLIQFQNNGVVDDSQLPKDRFSAERLKGVDSTLKIQPAKLEDSAVYLCASSPWAVKGDYGYTFGSGTRLTVV.

V usage is TRBV19 and J usage is TRBJ2-7; 7 bases match TRBD1. Germline V gene lookup returns CDR1 LNHDA and CDR2 SQIVND (reference sequence). The CDR3 totals 15 residues. V lost 5 bases to trimming and J lost 2 bases; unmatched junction nucleotides: 9. The CDR3 region is CASSPIGGTTYEQYF. CDR3 coding DNA: TGTGCCAGTAGTCCGATAGGGGGCACAACCTACGAGCAGTACTTC.

There are many counts of this clonotype. The chain is built from TRBV6-5 and TRBJ2-2; D unresolved. The CDR3 runs 17 residues. The ends were cut back, 0 bases at V and 2 bases at J, with 13 bases in the middle. The germline gives CDR1 MNHEY, CDR2 SVGAGI. Here the CDR3 DNA reads TGTGCCAGCAGTTACTCTCCGACTCGGACCAACACCGGGGAGCTGTTTTTT. It is translated as CASSYSPTRTNTGELFF.

This clonotype was seen at least ten times. The V gene is TRBV2, the J gene TRBJ2-3, with TRBD2 matching 7 bases. The CDR3 runs 15 residues. The junction had 3 bases not matched to a gene; V was cut back by 3 bases and J by 0 bases. Germline CDR1 and CDR2: SNHLY and FYNNEI. The CDR3 nucleotides read TGTGCCAGCAGTGATCCTAGCGGAAGCACAGATACGCAGTATTTT. It specifies CASSDPSGSTDTQYF.

This clonotype was detected a few times. A much larger clone lies a single base off, so this may be a read error. The chain is built from TRBV11-2 and TRBJ2-7; D gene unclear. The CDR3 totals 15 residues. Germline-derived CDR1 and CDR2 are SGHAT and FQNNGV. Written as DNA, the CDR3 is TGTGCCGGCAGCTTAGGGCCAACCGAAAGCTACGAGCAGTACTTC. Amino acids: CAGSLGPTESYEQYF. The whole variable domain, remainder taken from reference TRBV11-2 and TRBJ2-7, is EAGVAQSPRYKIIEKRQSVAFWCNPISGHATLYWYQQILGQGPKLLIQFQNNGVVDDSQLPKDRFSAERLKGVDSTLKIQPAKLEDSAVYLCAGSLGPTESYEQYFGPGTRLTVT.

The chain is built from TRBV29-1 and TRBJ1-4, with a weak D call TRBD1 (6 bases). The CDR3 has 14 residues. The germline CDR1 and CDR2 sequences are SQVTM and ANQGSEA. Trimming pared 7 bases from V and 3 bases from J, leaving 15 bases between. The CDR3 coding sequence is TGCAGCGCAGGGGATAGTTTGGCTAATGAAAAACTGTTTTTT. It encodes CSAGDSLANEKLFF.

In this sample, this clonotype turned up many times. The V call is TRBV30, the J call TRBJ2-1, with 10 bases identical to TRBD2. The CDR3 runs 16 residues. Germline loops: CDR1 GTSNPN, CDR2 SVGIG (reference sequence). The ends lost 1 base at V and 4 bases at J; junction bases unmatched: 7. The CDR3 DNA follows: TGTGCCTGGAGTGCTATAGCGGGAGGAAGGTACAATGAGCAGTTCTTC. Its translation is CAWSAIAGGRYNEQFF.

In this sample, this clonotype turned up a few times. This chain connects TRBV7-8 to TRBJ1-2, with 7 nucleotides matching TRBD1. J lost 1 base, V lost 5 bases, and 7 bases had no gene match. This CDR3 has 15 residues. Germline lookup yields CDR1 SGHVS and CDR2 FQNEAQ. The CDR3 here is CASSPHRQGNYGYTF. The CDR3 nucleotides are TGTGCCAGCAGCCCCCACCGACAGGGTAACTATGGCTACACCTTC.

Details on this clonotype: This may stem from a read error, because a much larger clone lies one nucleotide away. V and J are TRBV5-1 and TRBJ1-1, with a tentative D call TRBD1 (5 bases). The CDR3 spans 15 residues. The V end was cut by 3 bases, the J end by 4 bases, with 16 bases between. Germline V gives CDR1 SGHRS, CDR2 YFSETQ. CDR3 sequence: CASSSGHNATTEAFF. In DNA, the CDR3 is TGCGCCAGCAGCTCCGGACATAACGCGACCACTGAAGCTTTCTTT.

Only one count was recorded for this clonotype. Without the conserved terminal phenylalanine or tryptophan, this CDR3 likely stems from a read error. The rearrangement joins TRBV29-1 to TRBJ2-1; maybe TRBD2 (6 bases). Germline CDR1 reads SQVTM; CDR2 reads ANQGSEA. The CDR3 runs to 16 residues. Trimming shortened V by 1 base and J by 2 bases, and 15 bases separated the two germline ends. The CDR3 reads CSVEGRSGLTYNEQFL. The DNA of the CDR3 is TGCAGCGTTGAAGGGCGTAGCGGCTTAACCTACAATGAGCAGTTCCTC.

This clonotype came up many times. The chain couples TRBV27 to TRBJ2-7; D tentatively reads TRBD1 or TRBD2 (5 bases each). There are 13 residues in the CDR3. Germline-derived CDR1 and CDR2 are MNHEY and SMNVEV (reference sequence). The V and J ends lost 3 bases and 7 bases respectively, with 13 bases between them. CDR3 residues: CASSFVGGGEQYF. In nucleotides, the CDR3 is TGTGCCAGCAGTTTCGTTGGGGGTGGGGAGCAGTACTTC.

This clonotype was observed a handful of times. The chain joins TRBV9 to TRBJ1-1; D may be TRBD1 (5 bases). Germline V gene data show CDR1 as SGDLS and CDR2 as YYNGEE. The length of the CDR3 is 14 residues. V lost 0 bases to trimming and J lost 5 bases, with 11 bases between them. CDR3 loop: CASSVVAGYTEAFF. The CDR3 DNA reads as TGTGCCAGCAGCGTAGTGGCAGGGTATACTGAAGCTTTCTTT.

This clonotype was picked up a small number of times. The chain employs TRBV12-3 or TRBV12-4 and TRBJ2-5, with 11 bases identical to TRBD1. The CDR3 consists of 15 residues. Unmatched junction bases numbered 6, after V lost 5 bases and J lost 4 bases. The CDR3 DNA reads TGTGCCAGCAGTGCTGGGACAGGGGGGTTAGAGACCCAGTACTTC. It translates to CASSAGTGGLETQYF.

The chain uses TRBV5-1 and TRBJ2-5; 7 positions agree with TRBD2. The CDR3 runs to 15 residues. Germline V gene sequence: CDR1 SGHRS, CDR2 YFSETQ. V gave up 4 bases and J gave up 1 base; unmatched junction bases: 7. The DNA for the CDR3 is TGCGCCAGCAGCAAAGACAGCGGGGTCCAAGAGACCCAGTACTTC. Encoded protein: CASSKDSGVQETQYF.

The chain links TRBV5-4 to TRBJ2-2, with D perhaps matching TRBD1 (6 bases). V was pared by 0 bases and J by 0 bases, with 9 bases between. The germline V gene encodes CDR1 SGHNT and CDR2 YYREEE (reference sequence). CDR3 length: 16 amino acids. CDR3 amino acids: CASSLVQGSNTGELFF. CDR3 nucleotide sequence: TGTGCCAGCAGCTTGGTTCAGGGGTCGAACACCGGGGAGCTGTTTTTT.

The V call is TRBV28, the J call TRBJ1-4; weak D call: TRBD1 (5 bases). Trimming removed 6 bases from V and 10 bases from J, with 21 bases in between. The CDR3 covers 15 residues. CDR1 MDHEN and CDR2 SYDVKM come from the germline V gene. Here the CDR3 DNA reads TGTGCCAGCAGATGGGACGTTCGTCTGGGGGGAAAACTGTTTTTT. Protein: CASRWDVRLGGKLFF. The whole variable domain, remainder taken from reference TRBV28 and TRBJ1-4, is DVKVTQSSRYLVKRTGEKVFLECVQDMDHENMFWYRQDPGLGLRLIYFSYDVKMKEKGDIPEGYSVSREKKERFSLILESASTNQTSMYLCASRWDVRLGGKLFFGSGTQLSVL.

This clonotype was seen ten or more times. V is TRBV6-5 and J is TRBJ2-3; D possibly matches TRBD1 or TRBD2 (5 bases each). V dropped 2 bases and J dropped 4 bases, with 19 bases sitting between them. The CDR3 has 17 residues. The germline V gene has CDR1 MNHEY and CDR2 SVGAGI. The CDR3 nucleotides read TGTGCCAGCAGTTACGCCCCGGGACCCAGATGGTCAGATACGCAGTATTTT. Translated: CASSYAPGPRWSDTQYF.

This clonotype was seen a handful of times. The chain links TRBV6-2 or TRBV6-3 to TRBJ2-2; D unresolved. The CDR3 consists of 16 residues. Germline V lookup: CDR1 MNHEY, CDR2 SVGEGT. Trimming removed 6 bases at V and 6 bases at J, with 20 bases between. The CDR3 sequence: CASSPTGAITAGELFF. The CDR3 nucleotides are TGTGCCAGCAGCCCTACCGGAGCGATTACCGCCGGGGAGCTGTTTTTT.

V and J are TRBV6-1 and TRBJ1-1, with 11 positions matching TRBD1. The CDR3 consists of 15 residues. The V gene end was trimmed by 6 bases and the J gene end by 6 bases; junction bases not matched to a gene: 9. CDR1 MNHNS and CDR2 SASEGT come from the germline V gene. CDR3 residues: CASSNGQGAYSEAFF. The CDR3 coding sequence is TGTGCCAGCAGCAACGGACAGGGGGCGTACTCTGAAGCTTTCTTT.

This clonotype was counted only a few times. This rearrangement joins TRBV7-9 to TRBJ1-1; 9 bases agree with TRBD1. Unmatched junction bases numbered 7, after V lost 2 bases and J lost 3 bases. The CDR3 totals 16 residues. Looked up from germline, CDR1 is SEHNR and CDR2 is FQNEAQ (reference sequence). CDR3 residues: CASSLRGTGPDTEAFF. The DNA of the CDR3 is TGTGCCAGCAGCTTAAGGGGGACAGGGCCGGACACTGAAGCTTTCTTT.

This clonotype was detected a few times. The rearrangement joins TRBV7-2 to TRBJ2-7; 7 nucleotides align to TRBD2. The trim removed 5 bases at V and 0 bases at J, leaving 10 bases unmatched. Germline CDR1 SGHTA, CDR2 FQGNSA. The CDR3 runs 16 residues. The CDR3 DNA follows: TGTGCCAGCAGCAGCCCTGGACTAGGCCGCTCCTACGAGCAGTACTTC. Its translation is CASSSPGLGRSYEQYF.

This clonotype has a handful of counts. The chain has TRBV5-1 and TRBJ2-7, with D unclear. CDR1 SGHRS and CDR2 YFSETQ come from the germline V gene. The V end lost 0 bases, the J end lost 2 bases, and 15 bases lay between the germline ends. There are 16 residues in the CDR3. This CDR3 is CASSLATDRVPYEQYF. The CDR3 DNA follows: TGCGCCAGCAGCTTGGCCACGGATAGAGTACCCTACGAGCAGTACTTC.

This clonotype occurred many times. The rearrangement links TRBV10-3 to TRBJ2-3; TRBD2 is a possible D gene (7 bases). CDR1 is ENHRY and CDR2 is SYGVKD in the germline V gene. CDR3 length: 14 residues. V dropped 6 bases and J dropped 6 bases, with 16 bases sitting between them. CDR3 in amino acids: CAIRGGQRGDTQYF. The CDR3, as DNA: TGTGCCATCAGGGGAGGACAGCGGGGCGATACGCAGTATTTT.

This clonotype was recorded at least ten times. The rearrangement uses TRBV12-3 or TRBV12-4 and TRBJ2-2; D might be TRBD2 (5 bases). V lost 8 bases, J lost 4 bases, and 8 bases lay in between. CDR3 length equals 12 residues. CDR3 residues: CASEGTTGELFF. In DNA, the CDR3 is TGTGCCAGCGAGGGTACCACCGGGGAGCTGTTTTTT.